The T cell receptor (beta chain) described here comes from a study of monozygotic twins with inflammatory bowel disease. No T cells were sorted before total RNA was taken from whole blood. TCRdb re-called the 5' RACE reads and shows each CDR3 protein once, DNA omitted. The sample table sets out just over 300,000 distinct CDR3 sequences. The CDR3 totals 14 residues. Germline CDR1 reads SGHTA; CDR2 reads FQGNSA. The chain carries TRBV7-2 and TRBJ2-1; the D call from TCRdb, TRBD1, cannot be confirmed without DNA. The sequence was obtained from a human donor with ulcerative colitis or Crohn's disease, or a healthy co-twin of an affected twin (not recorded which). What was sequenced was blood. CDR3 in amino acids: CASSLGRRDREQFF.